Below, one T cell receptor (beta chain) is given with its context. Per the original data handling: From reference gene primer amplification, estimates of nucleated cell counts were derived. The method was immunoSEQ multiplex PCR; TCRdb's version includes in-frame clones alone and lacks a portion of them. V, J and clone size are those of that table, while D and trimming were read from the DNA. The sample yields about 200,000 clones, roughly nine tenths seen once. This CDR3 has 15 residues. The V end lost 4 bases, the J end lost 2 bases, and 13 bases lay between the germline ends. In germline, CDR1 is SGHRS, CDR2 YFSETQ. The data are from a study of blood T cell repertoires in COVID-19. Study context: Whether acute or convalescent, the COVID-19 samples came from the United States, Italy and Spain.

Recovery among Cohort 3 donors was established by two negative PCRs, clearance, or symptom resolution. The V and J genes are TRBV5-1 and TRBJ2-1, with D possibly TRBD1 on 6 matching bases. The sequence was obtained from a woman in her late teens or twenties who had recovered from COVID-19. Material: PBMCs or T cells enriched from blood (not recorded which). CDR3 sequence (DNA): TGCGCCAGCAGCCCGGTACAGGGTACCTACAATGAGCAGTTCTTC. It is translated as CASSPVQGTYNEQFF.